The rows below give T cell receptor beta chains drawn from one sample of a study of human T cells and chemical hapten exposure. MiXCR was run by TCRdb on the RACE reads, yielding one entry per CDR3 protein. The data show some 340,000 distinct CDR3 sequences, 5.5% to 8% seen once. The specimen comprised whole blood, sampled in connection with sensitization to the hapten diphenylcyclopropenone (DPC). These receptors were obtained from a woman aged 18 to 35 with alopecia areata. Some clones in this sample may be carry-over from other donors' samples. CDR3s include the opening cysteine and the closing phenylalanine or tryptophan. Each record gives: clone size, J gene, D gene, V gene, CDR3 protein, CDR3 DNA. A D gene is named only where the DNA matches it firmly. The size entry is marked missing in some rows and otherwise reads once, few, many or a size class.

clone_size: once
j_call: TRBJ1-6
d_call: TRBD1
v_call: TRBV18
cdr3_aa: CASSPSHTGVNSPLHF
cdr3_nt: TGTGCCAGCTCACCTTCCCACACAGGGGTCAATTCACCCCTCCACTTT

clone_size: few
j_call: TRBJ2-2
d_call: .
v_call: TRBV3-1
cdr3_aa: CAGGGDTGELFF
cdr3_nt: TGTGCCGGCGGGGGCGACACCGGGGAGCTGTTTTTT

clone_size: few
j_call: TRBJ1-6
d_call: .
v_call: TRBV9
cdr3_aa: CASSVDQLLNSPLHF
cdr3_nt: TGTGCCAGCAGCGTAGATCAGCTACTGAATTCACCCCTCCACTTT

clone_size: .
j_call: TRBJ1-5
d_call: .
v_call: TRBV7-9
cdr3_aa: CASSLEGPGVQPQHF
cdr3_nt: TGTGCCAGCAGCTTAGAGGGCCCAGGGGTGCAGCCCCAGCATTTT

clone_size: many
j_call: TRBJ2-7
d_call: .
v_call: TRBV5-1
cdr3_aa: CASMEASSYEQYF
cdr3_nt: TGCGCCAGCATGGAGGCCAGCTCCTACGAGCAGTACTTC

clone_size: .
j_call: TRBJ1-1
d_call: .
v_call: TRBV27
cdr3_aa: CASSVGTLNTEAFF
cdr3_nt: TGTGCCAGCAGTGTCGGGACACTCAACACTGAAGCTTTCTTT

clone_size: many
j_call: TRBJ1-2
d_call: .
v_call: TRBV6-6
cdr3_aa: CASSYSQGGYGYTF
cdr3_nt: TGTGCCAGCAGTTACTCTCAGGGTGGCTATGGCTACACCTTC

clone_size: many
j_call: TRBJ2-6
d_call: .
v_call: TRBV19
cdr3_aa: CASALRTGRSGANVLTF
cdr3_nt: TGTGCCAGTGCGCTCCGAACAGGGAGGTCTGGGGCCAACGTCCTGACTTTC

clone_size: few
j_call: TRBJ1-4
d_call: TRBD1
v_call: TRBV6-2/TRBV6-3
cdr3_aa: CASSSTGDHEKLFF
cdr3_nt: TGTGCCAGCAGTTCGACAGGGGATCACGAAAAACTGTTTTTT

clone_size: many
j_call: TRBJ2-7
d_call: .
v_call: TRBV18
cdr3_aa: CASSPDSSYEQYF
cdr3_nt: TGTGCCAGCAGCCCGGACAGCTCCTACGAGCAGTACTTC

clone_size: few
j_call: TRBJ2-3
d_call: TRBD2
v_call: TRBV20-1
cdr3_aa: CSALTSGVSTDTQYF
cdr3_nt: TGCAGTGCCTTGACTAGCGGGGTTAGCACAGATACGCAGTATTTT

clone_size: many
j_call: TRBJ2-1
d_call: TRBD1
v_call: TRBV2
cdr3_aa: CAGSTGTAYNEQFF
cdr3_nt: TGTGCCGGCAGTACTGGGACAGCATACAATGAGCAGTTCTTC

clone_size: few
j_call: TRBJ2-6
d_call: .
v_call: TRBV6-1
cdr3_aa: CASSAQGGSGANVLTF
cdr3_nt: TGTGCCAGCAGTGCCCAAGGGGGCTCTGGGGCCAACGTCCTGACTTTC

clone_size: few
j_call: TRBJ2-1
d_call: .
v_call: TRBV4-3
cdr3_aa: CASSQTRDNEQFF
cdr3_nt: TGCGCCAGCAGCCAAACCCGGGACAATGAGCAGTTCTTC

clone_size: many
j_call: TRBJ2-7
d_call: .
v_call: TRBV20-1
cdr3_aa: CSASSSQSSYEQYF
cdr3_nt: TGCAGTGCTAGTAGCAGCCAGAGCTCCTACGAGCAGTACTTC

clone_size: few
j_call: TRBJ1-1
d_call: .
v_call: TRBV4-3
cdr3_aa: CASSQDLDLRNTEAFF
cdr3_nt: TGCGCCAGCAGCCAAGATCTAGACCTTAGGAACACTGAAGCTTTCTTT

clone_size: few
j_call: TRBJ2-3
d_call: .
v_call: TRBV4-3
cdr3_aa: CASSQAVRVSRADTQYF
cdr3_nt: TGCGCCAGCAGCCAAGCGGTTAGGGTATCTAGGGCAGATACGCAGTATTTT

clone_size: few
j_call: TRBJ1-6
d_call: TRBD1
v_call: TRBV9
cdr3_aa: CASSGTGDNSPLHF
cdr3_nt: TGTGCCAGCAGCGGGACAGGGGATAATTCACCCCTCCACTTT

clone_size: many
j_call: TRBJ2-3
d_call: .
v_call: TRBV29-1
cdr3_aa: CSALTGTDTQYF
cdr3_nt: TGCAGCGCTCTTACCGGCACAGATACGCAGTATTTT

clone_size: .
j_call: TRBJ2-7
d_call: .
v_call: TRBV3-1
cdr3_aa: CASSQEGVDEQYF
cdr3_nt: TGTGCCAGCAGCCAAGAAGGGGTCGACGAGCAGTACTTC

clone_size: .
j_call: TRBJ1-5
d_call: .
v_call: TRBV20-1
cdr3_aa: CSALGRGYQPQHF
cdr3_nt: TGCAGTGCCCTGGGACGGGGGTATCAGCCCCAGCATTTT

clone_size: many
j_call: TRBJ2-3
d_call: .
v_call: TRBV4-1
cdr3_aa: CASSQEGAAGDTQYF
cdr3_nt: TGCGCCAGCAGCCAAGAGGGGGCCGCCGGCGATACGCAGTATTTT

clone_size: many
j_call: TRBJ2-3
d_call: .
v_call: TRBV12-5
cdr3_aa: CASAPTSTDTQYF
cdr3_nt: TGTGCTAGTGCCCCCACTAGCACAGATACGCAGTATTTT

clone_size: many
j_call: TRBJ1-1
d_call: TRBD1
v_call: TRBV10-3
cdr3_aa: CAISVQGRDTEAFF
cdr3_nt: TGTGCCATCAGTGTACAGGGGAGGGACACTGAAGCTTTCTTT

clone_size: .
j_call: TRBJ2-3
d_call: .
v_call: TRBV11-2
cdr3_aa: CASSLVPLWERATQYF
cdr3_nt: TGTGCCAGCAGCTTAGTCCCATTGTGGGAGAGAGCTACGCAGTATTTT

clone_size: few
j_call: TRBJ2-1
d_call: .
v_call: TRBV4-3
cdr3_aa: CASSQDPGSYNEQFF
cdr3_nt: TGCGCCAGCAGCCAAGATCCAGGCTCCTACAATGAGCAGTTCTTC

clone_size: many
j_call: TRBJ2-5
d_call: TRBD1
v_call: TRBV20-1
cdr3_aa: CSARGDRVQETQYF
cdr3_nt: TGCAGTGCTAGGGGGGACAGGGTCCAAGAGACCCAGTACTTC

clone_size: many
j_call: TRBJ2-3
d_call: .
v_call: TRBV6-6
cdr3_aa: CASSYPTQGVGTDTQYF
cdr3_nt: TGTGCCAGCAGTTACCCGACCCAGGGTGTTGGCACAGATACGCAGTATTTT

clone_size: few
j_call: TRBJ1-5
d_call: TRBD1
v_call: TRBV28
cdr3_aa: CASRPAGTEPQHF
cdr3_nt: TGTGCCAGCAGGCCCGCAGGGACAGAGCCCCAGCATTTT

clone_size: few
j_call: TRBJ2-5
d_call: .
v_call: TRBV2
cdr3_aa: CASSRTQQETQYF
cdr3_nt: TGTGCCAGCAGTCGGACCCAACAAGAGACCCAGTACTTC

clone_size: .
j_call: TRBJ1-1
d_call: .
v_call: TRBV27
cdr3_aa: CASRFGTSNTEAFF
cdr3_nt: TGTGCCAGCAGATTTGGAACATCGAACACTGAAGCTTTCTTT

clone_size: few
j_call: TRBJ2-2
d_call: TRBD2
v_call: TRBV28
cdr3_aa: CASSSGLAGAGELFF
cdr3_nt: TGTGCCAGCAGTTCGGGACTAGCCGGGGCCGGGGAGCTGTTTTTT

clone_size: few
j_call: TRBJ2-1
d_call: .
v_call: TRBV27
cdr3_aa: CASSARWNEQFF
cdr3_nt: TGTGCCAGCAGTGCCCGATGGAATGAGCAGTTCTTC

clone_size: many
j_call: TRBJ2-6
d_call: .
v_call: TRBV11-2
cdr3_aa: CASSKRGSGANVLTF
cdr3_nt: TGTGCCAGCAGCAAGAGGGGCTCTGGGGCCAACGTCCTGACTTTC

clone_size: once
j_call: TRBJ2-2
d_call: .
v_call: TRBV24-1
cdr3_aa: CATRGVGELFF
cdr3_nt: TGTGCCACCAGGGGAGTCGGGGAGCTGTTTTTT

clone_size: .
j_call: TRBJ2-2
d_call: .
v_call: TRBV6-5
cdr3_aa: CASRTNGIYTGELFF
cdr3_nt: TGTGCCAGCAGAACAAATGGGATTTACACCGGGGAGCTGTTTTTT

clone_size: .
j_call: TRBJ2-2
d_call: TRBD1
v_call: TRBV6-2/TRBV6-3
cdr3_aa: CASSWTGDTGELFF
cdr3_nt: TGTGCCAGCAGTTGGACAGGGGACACCGGGGAGCTGTTTTTT

clone_size: few
j_call: TRBJ1-5
d_call: .
v_call: TRBV12-3/TRBV12-4
cdr3_aa: CASSPPGDPQHF
cdr3_nt: TGTGCCAGCAGTCCCCCGGGAGATCCCCAGCATTTT

clone_size: many
j_call: TRBJ1-1
d_call: TRBD1
v_call: TRBV6-5
cdr3_aa: CASSPRQGSLTEAFF
cdr3_nt: TGTGCCAGCAGTCCACGACAGGGAAGTTTGACTGAAGCTTTCTTT